What follows are 18 T cell receptor beta chains derived from one specimen sequenced in a study of cytomegalovirus exposure and HLA in healthy donors. Primers for the PCR totalled 60 Vbeta and 13 Jbeta. Only in-frame clones appear in the TCRdb table, and some are missing; sequencing was by immunoSEQ multiplex PCR. Of approximately 120,000 clones in the sample, roughly 69% are singletons; the top ten hold about 5%. The sequencing input was PBMCs. These receptors all stem from an older woman in good health and CMV-seropositive.

This clone was counted only a few times. The chain has TRBV7-2 and TRBJ2-3; 9 bases are shared with TRBD2. Germline CDR1 is SGHTA and CDR2 is FQGNSA. The CDR3 covers 16 residues. Unmatched junction bases numbered 9, after V lost 5 bases and J lost 3 bases. DNA of the CDR3: TGTGCCAGCAGCCCCCCGACTAGCGGACTTACAGATACGCAGTATTTT. This sequence encodes CASSPPTSGLTDTQYF. Together with reference TRBV7-2 and TRBJ2-3, the CDR3 gives the full variable domain: GAGVSQSPSNKVTEKGKDVELRCDPISGHTALYWYRQSLGQGLEFLIYFQGNSAPDKSGLPSDRFSAERTGGSVSTLTIQRTQQEDSAVYLCASSPPTSGLTDTQYFGPGTRLTVL.

CDR3 DNA sequence: TGTGCCGGGTATTCGACAGGGGATGGCTACACCTTC. Protein product: CAGYSTGDGYTF. This chain links TRBV6-5 with TRBJ1-2, with 8 bases fitting TRBD1. Germline lookup yields CDR1 MNHEY and CDR2 SVGAGI. CDR3 length: 12 amino acids. V was clipped by 11 bases and J by 6 bases; unmatched bases: 8.

The chain joins TRBV6-6 to TRBJ1-4, with D possibly being TRBD1 (6 bases). The CDR3 covers 16 residues. CDR1 and CDR2 from the germline V gene are MNHNY and SVGAGI (reference sequence). V was trimmed by 2 bases and J by 4 bases, leaving 14 bases between them. CDR3 sequence reads: CASSYKGVPNNEKLFF. CDR3 coding DNA: TGTGCCAGCAGTTACAAGGGGGTCCCTAATAATGAAAAACTGTTTTTT.

V and J are TRBV30 and TRBJ1-4; 12 nucleotides align to TRBD1. The V gene end was trimmed by 1 base and the J gene end by 10 bases; junction bases not matched to a gene: 10. The CDR3 spans 16 residues. Germline CDR1 and CDR2: GTSNPN and SVGIG (reference sequence). CDR3 DNA sequence: TGTGCCTGGAGTGGAGGGACAGGGGGCGCTTATTTAAAACTGTTTTTT. Translation gives CAWSGGTGGAYLKLFF.

This chain joins TRBV7-2 and TRBJ1-5, with a weak D call TRBD1 (5 bases). CDR3 size: 15 residues. Germline V gene data show CDR1 as SGHTA and CDR2 as FQGNSA. V lost 5 bases and J lost 1, with 12 bases in between. CDR3 residues: CASSPDRFSNQPQHF. In DNA, the CDR3 is TGTGCCAGCAGCCCCGACAGATTCAGCAATCAGCCCCAGCATTTT. The full variable domain, rest sourced from reference TRBV7-2 and TRBJ1-5, is GAGVSQSPSNKVTEKGKDVELRCDPISGHTALYWYRQSLGQGLEFLIYFQGNSAPDKSGLPSDRFSAERTGGSVSTLTIQRTQQEDSAVYLCASSPDRFSNQPQHFGDGTRLSIL.

The V and J genes are TRBV15 and TRBJ2-7; 10 nucleotides agree with TRBD2. Trimming removed 2 bases from V and 5 bases from J; junction bases left unmatched: 6. Looked up from germline, CDR1 is LNHNV and CDR2 is YYDKDF (reference sequence). The length of the CDR3 is 15 residues. This CDR3 is CATSRPGLARNEQYF. CDR3 sequence (DNA): TGTGCCACCAGCAGACCGGGACTAGCGAGAAACGAGCAGTACTTC.

This clone was counted between two and nine times. This chain connects TRBV30 to TRBJ2-3, with 12 bases that match TRBD2. J was trimmed by 3 bases and V by 1 base; bases with no gene match: 2. CDR1 is GTSNPN, CDR2 SVGIG, per germline (reference sequence). The CDR3 sequence is 15 residues long. The DNA for the CDR3 is TGTGCCTGGAGTGGTGGACTAGCGGGAACAGATACGCAGTATTTT. Its protein product is CAWSGGLAGTDTQYF.

J is TRBJ2-5 and V is TRBV19, with TRBD2 matching 9 bases. V lost 3 bases, J lost 0 bases, and 5 bases stayed unmatched. CDR3 length equals 16 residues. CDR1 is LNHDA, CDR2 SQIVND, per germline (reference sequence). CDR3 in DNA: TGTGCCAGTAGTATCTCGGCTAGCGGGAACCAAGAGACCCAGTACTTC. It translates to CASSISASGNQETQYF.

Only one count was recorded for this clone. The V gene is TRBV30, the J gene TRBJ1-5; D gene uncertain. Trimming took 1 base from V and 6 from J, leaving 13 bases between them. The germline V gene encodes CDR1 GTSNPN and CDR2 SVGIG (reference sequence). The CDR3 contains 14 residues. CDR3 loop: CAWSARPASQPQHF. The CDR3 DNA is TGTGCCTGGAGTGCCAGGCCGGCGAGTCAGCCCCAGCATTTT.

This clone was seen a handful of times. This chain connects TRBV27 to TRBJ2-5; 8 positions match TRBD1. Trimming took 5 bases from V and 7 from J; bases not matched to a gene: 6. CDR3 length: 13 amino acids. Germline CDR1 and CDR2: MNHEY and SMNVEV (reference sequence). DNA for the CDR3: TGTGCCAGCAGTAACGGACAGGGAGGGACCCAGTACTTC. Its protein product is CASSNGQGGTQYF.

This rearrangement joins TRBV5-1 to TRBJ1-4; 9 bases are a match to TRBD1. Looked up from germline, CDR1 is SGHRS and CDR2 is YFSETQ. The CDR3 is made up of 13 amino acids. V dropped 8 bases and J dropped 8; count of bases not matched to a gene: 7. CDR3 sequence reads: CASTPGQGEKLFF. The CDR3, as DNA: TGCGCCAGTACACCGGGACAGGGAGAAAAACTGTTTTTT.

The V gene is TRBV5-1, the J gene TRBJ2-7; 13 positions agree with TRBD2. The CDR3 is 18 amino acids. Germline V CDR1 and CDR2: SGHRS, YFSETQ. Trimming at V came to 3 bases and at J to 0 bases, leaving 9 bases not matched to a gene. This chain's CDR3 is CASSSYEGLAGTSYEQYF. CDR3 DNA: TGCGCCAGCAGCTCTTACGAGGGACTAGCGGGGACCTCCTACGAGCAGTACTTC.

The V call is TRBV7-2, the J call TRBJ1-5, with 8 positions matching TRBD1. V lost 1 base to trimming and J lost 6 bases; unmatched junction nucleotides: 8. This CDR3 has 16 residues. Germline lookup yields CDR1 SGHTA and CDR2 FQGNSA. The CDR3 reads CASSLDGTGISQPQHF. The CDR3 DNA reads TGTGCCAGCAGCTTAGACGGGACAGGTATTAGTCAGCCCCAGCATTTT. Together with reference TRBV7-2 and TRBJ1-5, the CDR3 gives the full variable domain: GAGVSQSPSNKVTEKGKDVELRCDPISGHTALYWYRQSLGQGLEFLIYFQGNSAPDKSGLPSDRFSAERTGGSVSTLTIQRTQQEDSAVYLCASSLDGTGISQPQHFGDGTRLSIL.

In DNA, the CDR3 is TGTGCCATCAGTGGGGCCGACAATCAGCCCCAGCATTTT. This translates into CAISGADNQPQHF. The chain joins TRBV10-3 to TRBJ1-5; D ambiguous. Germline V CDR1 and CDR2: ENHRY, SYGVKD. The CDR3 is made up of 13 amino acids. V gave up 4 bases and J gave up 3 bases, with 7 bases separating them.

The rearrangement links TRBV6-6 to TRBJ1-4; D is uncertain. V lost 6 bases, J lost 5 bases, and 16 bases lay in between. This CDR3 is 15 amino acids long. The germline gives CDR1 MNHNY, CDR2 SVGAGI (reference sequence). Here the CDR3 reads CASSPPGNRNEKLFF. As DNA, the CDR3 is TGTGCCAGCAGCCCTCCGGGGAACCGAAATGAAAAACTGTTTTTT.

This chain joins TRBV29-1 and TRBJ2-2, with D tentatively TRBD2 (5 bases). The V gene's germline CDR1 is SQVTM and CDR2 ANQGSEA. The ends were cut back, 7 bases at V and 4 bases at J, with 10 bases in the middle. The CDR3 spans 12 residues. The CDR3 here is CSAIGGTGELFF. CDR3 nucleotides: TGCAGCGCCATAGGAGGCACCGGGGAGCTGTTTTTT.

The rearrangement links TRBV28 to TRBJ2-1; 9 nucleotides align to TRBD2. V lost 1 base, J lost 10 bases, and 5 bases stayed unmatched. The CDR3 contains 14 residues. The germline gives CDR1 MDHEN, CDR2 SYDVKM. DNA for the CDR3: TGTGCCAGCAGTTTATCTAGCGGGGTGCGGGAGCAGTTCTTC. Protein: CASSLSSGVREQFF.

This chain links TRBV18 with TRBJ2-7; D perhaps matches TRBD2 (6 bases). Deletions cut 6 bases from V and 3 bases from J, with 12 bases between. This CDR3 is 13 amino acids long. CDR1 is KGHSH, CDR2 LQKENI, per germline. Here the CDR3 reads CASSGGSNYEQYF. DNA of the CDR3: TGTGCCAGCTCTGGGGGGTCGAACTACGAGCAGTACTTC. The full variable domain, its missing parts supplied by reference TRBV18 and TRBJ2-7, is NAGVMQNPRHLVRRRGQEARLRCSPMKGHSHVYWYRQLPEEGLKFMVYLQKENIIDESGMPKERFSAEFPKEGPSILRIQQVVRGDSAAYFCASSGGSNYEQYFGPGTRLTVT.